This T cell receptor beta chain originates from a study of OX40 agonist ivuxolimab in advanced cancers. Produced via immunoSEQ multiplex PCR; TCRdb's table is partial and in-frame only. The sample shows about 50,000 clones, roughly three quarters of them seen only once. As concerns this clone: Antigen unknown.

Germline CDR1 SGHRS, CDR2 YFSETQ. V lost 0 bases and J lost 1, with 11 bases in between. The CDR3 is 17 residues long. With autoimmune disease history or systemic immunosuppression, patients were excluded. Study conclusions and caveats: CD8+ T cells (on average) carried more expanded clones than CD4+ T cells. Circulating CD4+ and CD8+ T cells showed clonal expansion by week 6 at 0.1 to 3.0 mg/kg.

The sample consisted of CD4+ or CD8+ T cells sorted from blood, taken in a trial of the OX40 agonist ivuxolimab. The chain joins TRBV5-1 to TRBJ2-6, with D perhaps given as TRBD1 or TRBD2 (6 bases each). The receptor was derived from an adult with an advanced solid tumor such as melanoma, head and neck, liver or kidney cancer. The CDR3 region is CASSLVGGASGANVLTF. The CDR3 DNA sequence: TGCGCCAGCAGCTTGGTCGGGGGCGCTTCTGGGGCCAACGTCCTGACTTTC.